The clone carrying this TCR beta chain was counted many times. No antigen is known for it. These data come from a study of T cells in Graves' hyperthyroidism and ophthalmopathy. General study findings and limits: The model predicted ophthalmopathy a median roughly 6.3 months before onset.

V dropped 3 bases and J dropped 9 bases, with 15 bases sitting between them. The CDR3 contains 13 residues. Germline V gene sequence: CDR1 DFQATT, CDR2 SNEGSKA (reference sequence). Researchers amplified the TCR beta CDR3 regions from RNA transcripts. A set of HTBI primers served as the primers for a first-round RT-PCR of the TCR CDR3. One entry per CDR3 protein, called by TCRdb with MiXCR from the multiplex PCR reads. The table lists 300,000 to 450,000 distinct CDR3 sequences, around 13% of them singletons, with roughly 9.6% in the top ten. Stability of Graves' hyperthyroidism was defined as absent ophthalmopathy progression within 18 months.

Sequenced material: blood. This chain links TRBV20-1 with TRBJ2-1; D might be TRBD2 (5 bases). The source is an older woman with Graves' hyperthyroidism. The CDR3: CSASDLPEGEQFF. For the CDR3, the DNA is TGCAGTGCTAGCGACCTCCCCGAGGGTGAGCAGTTCTTC.